One sample yielded the 15 T cell receptor beta chains listed below, sequenced in a study of T cell repertoires in cytomegalovirus infection. Using its own MiXCR run on the reads, TCRdb lists one record per CDR3 protein. The sample has 600,000 to 800,000 distinct CDR3 sequences; more than 20% are singletons. Sequences were obtained from CD8+ T cells from PBMCs. Receptors originate from a human donor in good health (CMV status not recorded). Some clones in this sample may be carry-over from other donors' samples.

This clonotype was recorded a few times. The genes are TRBV27 and TRBJ1-1; D is unclear. This CDR3 contains 16 residues. CDR1 MNHEY and CDR2 SMNVEV come from the germline V gene (reference sequence). V lost 4 bases and J lost 2, with 17 bases in between. Written as DNA, the CDR3 is TGTGCCAGCAGTTCCCTTTATACCCGGGGTAACACTGAAGCTTTCTTT. Its protein product is CASSSLYTRGNTEAFF.

The chain uses TRBV29-1 and TRBJ2-2; D may match TRBD1 or TRBD2 (6 bases each). CDR1 and CDR2 from the germline V gene are SQVTM and ANQGSEA. The V end lost 1 base, the J end lost 8 bases, and 20 bases lay between the germline ends. This CDR3 is 16 amino acids long. The CDR3 region is CSVEARRGDFRGELFF. Here the CDR3 DNA reads TGCAGCGTTGAAGCCAGAAGGGGGGACTTTAGGGGGGAGCTGTTTTTT.

This clonotype was picked up many times. The J gene is TRBJ2-2, the V gene TRBV12-3 or TRBV12-4; D is uncertain. The CDR3 runs to 13 residues. V shed 4 bases and J shed 5 bases, with 8 bases lying between them. The CDR3 reads CASSWVPTGELFF. The CDR3 DNA is TGTGCCAGCAGTTGGGTACCTACCGGGGAGCTGTTTTTT.

This clonotype was recorded many times. The chain is built from TRBV28 and TRBJ1-1, with TRBD1 as a possible D gene (5 bases). The CDR3 runs 15 residues. Germline-derived CDR1 and CDR2 are MDHEN and SYDVKM. Trimming took off 5 bases at V and 0 bases at J, with 13 bases between the two ends. The CDR3 bases are TGTGCCAGCAGTCAGAGGGGCAGTTTGAACACTGAAGCTTTCTTT. It yields the protein CASSQRGSLNTEAFF.

This clonotype was picked up a small number of times. The chain links TRBV19 to TRBJ2-7, with D unclear. V was cut by 7 bases and J by 0 bases, with 13 bases left in between. The germline CDR1 and CDR2 sequences are LNHDA and SQIVND (reference sequence). There are 14 residues in the CDR3. The CDR3 reads CASTSSVSSYEQYF. The DNA for the CDR3 is TGTGCCAGTACCTCAAGCGTGAGCTCCTACGAGCAGTACTTC.

This clonotype was seen more than once but under ten times. The chain combines TRBV5-5 with TRBJ1-5, with unresolved D. Germline lookup yields CDR1 SGHKS and CDR2 YYEKEE (reference sequence). The CDR3 sequence is 15 residues long. Trimming removed 4 bases at V and 0 bases at J, with 11 bases between. CDR3 DNA sequence: TGTGCCAGCAGCCCGGAGTGGGGTAGCAATCAGCCCCAGCATTTT. Amino acids: CASSPEWGSNQPQHF. Filled out from reference TRBV5-5 and TRBJ1-5, the complete variable domain reads DAGVTQSPTHLIKTRGQQVTLRCSPISGHKSVSWYQQVLGQGPQFIFQYYEKEERGRGNFPDRFSARQFPNYSSELNVNALLLGDSALYLCASSPEWGSNQPQHFGDGTRLSIL.

The chain joins TRBV14 to TRBJ1-1; the match to TRBD1 covers 8 bases. Germline V gene lookup returns CDR1 SGHDN and CDR2 FVKESK. J lost 4 bases, V lost 4 bases, and 5 bases had no gene match. This CDR3 is built from 14 residues. CDR3 DNA sequence: TGTGCCAGCAGCCCTCAGGGGGCCGGCACTGAAGCTTTCTTT. It codes for CASSPQGAGTEAFF. The whole variable domain, filled in from reference TRBV14 and TRBJ1-1, reads EAGVTQFPSHSVIEKGQTVTLRCDPISGHDNLYWYRRVMGKEIKFLLHFVKESKQDESGMPNNRFLAERTGGTYSTLKVQPAELEDSGVYFCASSPQGAGTEAFFGQGTRLTVV.

At least ten counts were recorded for this clonotype. This sequence joins TRBV7-8 and TRBJ1-1, with D maybe TRBD1 (5 bases). The germline CDR1 and CDR2 sequences are SGHVS and FQNEAQ. The CDR3 is 15 amino acids. Trimming left V 5 bases short and J 2 bases short, with 15 bases between. The CDR3 DNA reads TGTGCCAGCAGCACCCCAGGGAGGCGAAACACTGAAGCTTTCTTT. Translation gives CASSTPGRRNTEAFF.

The V call is TRBV25-1, the J call TRBJ2-5; TRBD1 or TRBD2 may be the D gene (6 bases each). Germline V gene sequence: CDR1 MGHDK, CDR2 SYGVNS. The length of the CDR3 is 15 residues. The germline V and J ends were trimmed by 2 bases and 3 bases, with 13 bases remaining between them. The CDR3 sequence is CASSETGRLEETQYF. The CDR3 nucleotides are TGTGCCAGCAGTGAAACAGGGAGGTTGGAAGAGACCCAGTACTTC.

Concerning this clonotype itself: Since a much larger clone is just one base distant, this may be a read error. The chain is built from TRBV7-3 and TRBJ1-2, with unresolved D. Trimming removed 2 bases from V and 8 bases from J, with 18 bases in between. The CDR3 contains 15 residues. Germline CDR1 and CDR2: SGHTA and FQGTGA. In DNA form, the CDR3 reads TGTGCCAGCAGCTTAGACCCCTTGGAGGAGCCAGGCTACACCTTC. It encodes CASSLDPLEEPGYTF.

The V and J genes are TRBV20-1 and TRBJ1-2; D unresolved. From germline, CDR1 is DFQATT and CDR2 SNEGSKA (reference sequence). Trimming pared 2 bases from V and 0 bases from J, leaving 7 bases between. The CDR3 consists of 13 residues. CDR3 region: CSARLTTNYGYTF. CDR3 coding DNA: TGCAGTGCTAGATTAACAACTAACTATGGCTACACCTTC.

This clonotype was detected a few times. V gene TRBV6-5 combines with J gene TRBJ1-2; D is ambiguous. The CDR3 has 12 residues. Germline V gene sequence: CDR1 MNHEY, CDR2 SVGAGI. Trimming cost V 5 bases and J 8 bases, with 12 bases left between them. In DNA form, the CDR3 reads TGTGCCAGCAGTCCGTGGATTGGAGGCTACACCTTC. Its translation: CASSPWIGGYTF.

There are a few counts of this clonotype. The chain recombines TRBV6-4 with TRBJ2-1; D not certain. Trimming took off 0 bases at V and 12 bases at J, with 9 bases between the two ends. The CDR3 consists of 12 residues. The V gene's germline CDR1 is MRHNA and CDR2 SNTAGT. The CDR3 nucleotides are TGTGCCAGCAGTGACTCGGCAGGCGGGCAGTTCTTC. It is translated as CASSDSAGGQFF.

This clonotype was found a few times. The CDR3 bases are TGCGCCAGCAGGGCCGGGGACGACTATGGCTACACCTTC. Encoded protein: CASRAGDDYGYTF. The V gene is TRBV5-1, the J gene TRBJ1-2; perhaps TRBD1 as D (5 bases). This CDR3 comprises 13 residues. Germline CDR1 SGHRS, CDR2 YFSETQ. V shed 5 bases and J shed 3 bases, with 11 bases lying between them.

This chain connects TRBV6-8 to TRBJ2-1; TRBD1 matches at 11 bases. This CDR3 is built from 21 residues. Germline V CDR1 and CDR2: MNHGY, SAAAGT. Trimming at V came to 8 bases and at J to 0 bases, leaving 21 bases not matched to a gene. The CDR3 loop is CASAYPKPGQGVPSSYNEQFF. CDR3 DNA: TGTGCCAGCGCTTACCCCAAACCGGGACAGGGGGTCCCGAGCTCCTACAATGAGCAGTTCTTC.